This T cell receptor beta chain was observed in a study of early T cells in non-severe SARS-CoV-2 infection. This CDR3 region has 15 residues. Deletions cut 3 bases from V and 7 bases from J, with 16 bases between. The germline V gene encodes CDR1 MDHEN and CDR2 SYDVKM. Via MiXCR, TCRdb re-called the 5' RACE reads, giving one row per CDR3 protein. The profile shows tens of thousands of distinct CDR3 sequences, 4.7% of them singletons. The sequenced sample was whole blood. This chain uses TRBV28 with TRBJ2-1; D gene uncertain. The sequence was collected from an adult who was a healthcare worker with PCR-confirmed SARS-CoV-2 infection or an uninfected control (not recorded which). The CDR3, as DNA: TGTGCCAGCAGTTTCCCCGGCTCGGTTTCGAATGAGCAGTTCTTC. The encoded protein is CASSFPGSVSNEQFF. Filled out from reference TRBV28 and TRBJ2-1, the complete variable domain reads DVKVTQSSRYLVKRTGEKVFLECVQDMDHENMFWYRQDPGLGLRLIYFSYDVKMKEKGDIPEGYSVSREKKERFSLILESASTNQTSMYLCASSFPGSVSNEQFFGPGTRLTVL.